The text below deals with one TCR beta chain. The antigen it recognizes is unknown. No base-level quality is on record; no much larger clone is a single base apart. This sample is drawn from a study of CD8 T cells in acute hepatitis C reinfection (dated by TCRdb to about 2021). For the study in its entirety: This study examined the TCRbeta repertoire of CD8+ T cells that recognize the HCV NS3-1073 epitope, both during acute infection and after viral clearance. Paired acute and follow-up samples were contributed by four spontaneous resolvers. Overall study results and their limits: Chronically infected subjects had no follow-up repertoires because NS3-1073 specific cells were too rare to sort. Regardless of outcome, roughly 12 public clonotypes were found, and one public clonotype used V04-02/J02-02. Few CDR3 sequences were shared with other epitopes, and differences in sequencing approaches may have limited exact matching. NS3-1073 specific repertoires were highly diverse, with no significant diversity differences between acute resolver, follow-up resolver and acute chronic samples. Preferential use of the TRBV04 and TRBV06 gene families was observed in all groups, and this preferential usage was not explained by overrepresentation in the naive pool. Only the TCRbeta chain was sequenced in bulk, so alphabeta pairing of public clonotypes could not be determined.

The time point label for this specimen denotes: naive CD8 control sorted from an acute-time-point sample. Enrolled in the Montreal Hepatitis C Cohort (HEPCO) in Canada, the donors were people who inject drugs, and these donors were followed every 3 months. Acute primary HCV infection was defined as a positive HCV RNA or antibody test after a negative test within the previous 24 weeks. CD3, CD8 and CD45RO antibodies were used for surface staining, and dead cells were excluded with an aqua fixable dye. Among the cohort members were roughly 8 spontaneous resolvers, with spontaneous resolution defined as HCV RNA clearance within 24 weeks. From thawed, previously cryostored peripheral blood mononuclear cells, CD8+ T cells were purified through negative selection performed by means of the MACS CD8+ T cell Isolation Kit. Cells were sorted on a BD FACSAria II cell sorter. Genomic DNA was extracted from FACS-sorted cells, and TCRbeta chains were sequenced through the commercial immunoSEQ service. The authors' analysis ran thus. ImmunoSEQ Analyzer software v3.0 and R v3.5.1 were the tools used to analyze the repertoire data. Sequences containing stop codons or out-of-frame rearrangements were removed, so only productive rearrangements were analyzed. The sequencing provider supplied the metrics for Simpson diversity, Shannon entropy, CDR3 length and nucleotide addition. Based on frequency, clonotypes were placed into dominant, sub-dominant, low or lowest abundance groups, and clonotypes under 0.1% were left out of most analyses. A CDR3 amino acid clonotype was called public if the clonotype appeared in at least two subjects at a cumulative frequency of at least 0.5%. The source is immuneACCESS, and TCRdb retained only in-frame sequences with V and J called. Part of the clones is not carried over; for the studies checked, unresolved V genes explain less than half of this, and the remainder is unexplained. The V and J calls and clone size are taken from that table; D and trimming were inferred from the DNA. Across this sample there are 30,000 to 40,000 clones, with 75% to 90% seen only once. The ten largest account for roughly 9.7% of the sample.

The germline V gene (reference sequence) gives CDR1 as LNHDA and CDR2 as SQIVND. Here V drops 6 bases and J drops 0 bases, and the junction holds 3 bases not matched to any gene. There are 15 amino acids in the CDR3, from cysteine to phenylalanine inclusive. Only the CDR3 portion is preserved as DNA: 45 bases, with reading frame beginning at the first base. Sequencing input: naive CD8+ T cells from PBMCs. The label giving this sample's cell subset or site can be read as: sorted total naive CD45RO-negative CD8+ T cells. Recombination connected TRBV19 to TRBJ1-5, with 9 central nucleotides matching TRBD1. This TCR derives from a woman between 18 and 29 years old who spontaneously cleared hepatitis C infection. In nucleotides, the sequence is TGTGCCAGTAGATGGGGACAGGGTAGCAATCAGCCCCAGCATTTT. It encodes CASRWGQGSNQPQHF.